The next 6 T cell receptor beta chains were all read from a single sample in a study of T cell repertoires in cytomegalovirus infection. Using its own MiXCR run on the reads, TCRdb lists one record per CDR3 protein. The sample lists 200,000 to 300,000 distinct CDR3 sequences, 8% to 9.5% occurring once. The specimen sequenced was PBMCs. These receptors all come from a human donor in good health (CMV status not recorded). Some clones in this sample may be carry-over from other donors' samples.

V gene TRBV6-5 combines with J gene TRBJ2-7, with 10 bases aligning to TRBD1. The CDR3 runs 17 residues. V dropped 4 bases and J dropped 0; count of bases not matched to a gene: 9. From germline, CDR1 is MNHEY and CDR2 SVGAGI. The CDR3 nucleotides are TGTGCCAGCAGTTTAGAGGGACAGGGGACCAGCTCCTACGAGCAGTACTTC. This encodes CASSLEGQGTSSYEQYF.

This clonotype has just a few counts. The CDR3 coding sequence is TGTGCCAGCAGACTAGGGACAGGTGAAGCTTTCTTT. Its translation: CASRLGTGEAFF. V gene TRBV28 combines with J gene TRBJ1-1, with 8 bases matching TRBD1. The CDR3 spans 12 residues. Germline V gene data show CDR1 as MDHEN and CDR2 as SYDVKM. J gave up 7 bases and V 6 bases, and 4 bases lay outside the gene matches.

The V and J genes are TRBV2 and TRBJ1-6; 7 bases align to TRBD1. Per germline, CDR1 SNHLY and CDR2 FYNNEI. After removal of 7 bases from V and 5 bases from J, the junction contained 8 bases not matched to a gene. CDR3 length: 15 amino acids. CDR3 bases: TGTGCCAGCACTTTCGACAGGGACAATAATTCACCCCTCCACTTT. It yields the protein CASTFDRDNNSPLHF.

This clonotype has more than one count but fewer than ten. This chain connects TRBV7-8 to TRBJ1-3; TRBD1 might be the D (6 bases). V was cut by 1 base and J by 0 bases, with 13 bases left in between. The CDR3 consists of 17 residues. Germline V gives CDR1 SGHVS, CDR2 FQNEAQ. The CDR3 sequence is CASSLVGRQASGNTIYF. In nucleotides, the CDR3 is TGTGCCAGCAGCTTAGTCGGTCGACAGGCCTCTGGAAACACCATATATTTT.

This clonotype was found many times. The chain joins TRBV7-2 to TRBJ1-2; D gene unclear. The V gene lost 5 bases and the J gene lost 1 base, with 8 bases spanning the gap. Germline CDR1 SGHTA, CDR2 FQGNSA. The CDR3 length is 13 residues. The DNA of the CDR3 is TGTGCCAGCAGCAGCTTTAATAACTATGGCTACACCTTC. The encoded protein is CASSSFNNYGYTF.

This clonotype occurred many times. J is TRBJ1-5 and V is TRBV7-2, with D perhaps TRBD1 (6 bases). The V end lost 4 bases, the J end lost 4 bases, and 20 bases lay between the germline ends. Germline CDR1 and CDR2: SGHTA and FQGNSA. The CDR3 spans 17 residues. CDR3 region: CASSSRGGAGTNQPQHF. The CDR3 bases are TGTGCCAGCAGCTCGCGGGGGGGCGCGGGTACAAATCAGCCCCAGCATTTT.